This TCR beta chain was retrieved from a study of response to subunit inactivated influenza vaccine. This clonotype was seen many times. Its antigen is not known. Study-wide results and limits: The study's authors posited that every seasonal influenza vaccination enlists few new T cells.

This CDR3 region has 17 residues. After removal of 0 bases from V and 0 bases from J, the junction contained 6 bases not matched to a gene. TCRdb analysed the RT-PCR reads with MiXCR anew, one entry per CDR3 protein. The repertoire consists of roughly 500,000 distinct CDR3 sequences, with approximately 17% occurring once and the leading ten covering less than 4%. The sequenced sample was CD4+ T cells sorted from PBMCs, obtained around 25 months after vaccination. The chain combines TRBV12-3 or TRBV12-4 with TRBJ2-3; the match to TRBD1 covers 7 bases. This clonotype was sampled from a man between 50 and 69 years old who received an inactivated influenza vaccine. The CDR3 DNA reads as TGTGCCAGCAGTTTAGCTTGGGGACAGCTTAGCACAGATACGCAGTATTTT. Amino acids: CASSLAWGQLSTDTQYF.